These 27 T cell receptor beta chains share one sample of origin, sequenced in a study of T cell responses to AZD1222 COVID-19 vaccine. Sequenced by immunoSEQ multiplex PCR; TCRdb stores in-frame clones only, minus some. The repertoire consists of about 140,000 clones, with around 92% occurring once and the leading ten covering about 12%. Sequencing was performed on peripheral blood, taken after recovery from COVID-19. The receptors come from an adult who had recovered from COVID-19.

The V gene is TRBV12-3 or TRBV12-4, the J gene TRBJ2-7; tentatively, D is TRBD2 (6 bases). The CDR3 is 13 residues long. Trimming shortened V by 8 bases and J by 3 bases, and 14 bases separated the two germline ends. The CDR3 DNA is TGTGCCAGCGCCGGGGGTACACGCTACGAGCAGTACTTC. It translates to CASAGGTRYEQYF.

DNA of the CDR3: TGTGCCAGTAGTAGCCCCCCACGAATGGCACTAGCGGGCTCCTACAATGAGCAGTTCTTC. Its translation: CASSSPPRMALAGSYNEQFF. J is TRBJ2-1 and V is TRBV19; 9 nucleotides align to TRBD2. CDR1 is LNHDA, CDR2 SQIVND, per germline (reference sequence). Trimming at V came to 4 bases and at J to 0 bases, leaving 16 bases not matched to a gene. This CDR3 region has 20 residues.

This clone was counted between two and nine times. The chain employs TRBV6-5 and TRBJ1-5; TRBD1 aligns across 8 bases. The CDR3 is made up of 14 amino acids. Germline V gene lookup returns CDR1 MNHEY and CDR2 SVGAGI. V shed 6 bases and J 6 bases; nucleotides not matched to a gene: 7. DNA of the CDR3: TGTGCCAGCAGCTTGACAGGGGAGGGTCAGCCCCAGCATTTT. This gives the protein CASSLTGEGQPQHF.

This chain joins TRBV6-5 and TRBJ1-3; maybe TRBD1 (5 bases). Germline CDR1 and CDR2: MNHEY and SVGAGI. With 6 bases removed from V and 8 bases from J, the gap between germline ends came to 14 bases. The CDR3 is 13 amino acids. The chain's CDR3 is CASRPAGRDTIYF. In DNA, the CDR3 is TGTGCCAGCAGACCGGCAGGGAGGGACACCATATATTTT.

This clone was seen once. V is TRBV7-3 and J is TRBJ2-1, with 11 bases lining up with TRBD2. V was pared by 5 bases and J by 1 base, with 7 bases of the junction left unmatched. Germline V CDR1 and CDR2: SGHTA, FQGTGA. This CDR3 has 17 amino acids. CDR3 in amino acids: CASSRPGTSGSYNEQFF. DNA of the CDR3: TGTGCCAGCAGCCGTCCCGGGACTAGCGGATCCTACAATGAGCAGTTCTTC.

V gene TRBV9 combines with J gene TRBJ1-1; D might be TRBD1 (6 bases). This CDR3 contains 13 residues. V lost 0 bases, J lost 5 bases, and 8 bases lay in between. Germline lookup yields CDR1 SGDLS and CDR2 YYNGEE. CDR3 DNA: TGTGCCAGCAGCGTAGAGGGGGTAACTGAAGCTTTCTTT. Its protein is CASSVEGVTEAFF.

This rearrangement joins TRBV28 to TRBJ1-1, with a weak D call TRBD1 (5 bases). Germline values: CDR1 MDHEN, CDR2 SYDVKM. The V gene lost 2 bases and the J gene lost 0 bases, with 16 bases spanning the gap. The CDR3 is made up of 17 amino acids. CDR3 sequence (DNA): TGTGCCAGCAGTTTAAGCCGGGGGAGGGTCGTGAACACTGAAGCTTTCTTT. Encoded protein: CASSLSRGRVVNTEAFF.

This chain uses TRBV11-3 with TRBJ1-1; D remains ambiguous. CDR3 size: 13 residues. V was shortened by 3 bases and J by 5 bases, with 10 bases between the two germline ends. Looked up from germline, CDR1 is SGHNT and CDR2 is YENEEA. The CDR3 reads CASSFQTGTEAFF. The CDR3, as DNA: TGTGCCAGCAGCTTTCAAACCGGGACTGAAGCTTTCTTT.

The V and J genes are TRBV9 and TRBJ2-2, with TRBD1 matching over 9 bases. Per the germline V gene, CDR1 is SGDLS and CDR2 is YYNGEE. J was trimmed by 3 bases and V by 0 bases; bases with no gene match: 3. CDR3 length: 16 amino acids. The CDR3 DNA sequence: TGTGCCAGCAGCGTAGGGACAGGGGTTTACACCGGGGAGCTGTTTTTT. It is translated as CASSVGTGVYTGELFF.

The CDR3 DNA follows: TGTGCCAGCAGCGTAGGAGGCAGGTTAGACCACGAGCAGTACTTC. Translation gives CASSVGGRLDHEQYF. This chain uses TRBV9 with TRBJ2-7; D uncertain. This CDR3 region has 15 residues. Germline V lookup: CDR1 SGDLS, CDR2 YYNGEE. V gave up 0 bases and J gave up 5 bases, with 15 bases separating them.

CDR3 in amino acids: CASSPPAGQGAYEQYF. The CDR3 coding sequence is TGTGCCAGCTCACCACCTGCGGGACAGGGGGCCTACGAGCAGTACTTC. The gene calls are TRBV18 and TRBJ2-7; 11 nucleotides match TRBD1. V lost 0 bases and J lost 2; bases outside the gene matches: 3. Germline CDR1 reads KGHSH; CDR2 reads LQKENI. This CDR3 is 16 amino acids long.

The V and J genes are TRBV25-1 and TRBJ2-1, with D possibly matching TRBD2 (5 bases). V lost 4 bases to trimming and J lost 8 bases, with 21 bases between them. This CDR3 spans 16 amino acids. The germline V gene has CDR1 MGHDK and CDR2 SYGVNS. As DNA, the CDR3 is TGTGCCAGCAGTGGGTACCCGGGGAAGAATATCCATGAGCAGTTCTTC. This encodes CASSGYPGKNIHEQFF.

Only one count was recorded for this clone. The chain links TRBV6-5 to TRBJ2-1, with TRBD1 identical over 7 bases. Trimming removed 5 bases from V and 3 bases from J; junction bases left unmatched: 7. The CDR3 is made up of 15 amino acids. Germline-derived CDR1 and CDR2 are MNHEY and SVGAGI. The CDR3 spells CASSPGSGGYNEQFF. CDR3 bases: TGTGCCAGCAGTCCGGGGTCAGGGGGCTACAATGAGCAGTTCTTC.

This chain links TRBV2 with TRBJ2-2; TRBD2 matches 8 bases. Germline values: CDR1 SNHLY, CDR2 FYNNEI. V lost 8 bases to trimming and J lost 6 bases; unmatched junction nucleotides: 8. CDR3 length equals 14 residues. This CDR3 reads CASREGSTAGELFF. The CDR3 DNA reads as TGTGCCAGCCGGGAGGGCAGTACGGCCGGGGAGCTGTTTTTT.

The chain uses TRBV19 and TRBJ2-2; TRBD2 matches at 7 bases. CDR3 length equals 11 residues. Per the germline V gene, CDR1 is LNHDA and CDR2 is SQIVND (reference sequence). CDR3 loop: CAGGSPGELFF. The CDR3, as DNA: TGTGCGGGAGGGTCACCCGGGGAGCTGTTTTTT. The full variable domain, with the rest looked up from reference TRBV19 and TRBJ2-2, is DGGITQSPKYLFRKEGQNVTLSCEQNLNHDAMYWYRQDPGQGLRLIYYSQIVNDFQKGDIAEGYSVSREKKESFPLTVTSAQKNPTAFYLCAGGSPGELFFGEGSRLTVL.

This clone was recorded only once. The CDR3 DNA sequence: TGCGCCAGCCTCCAGGGCGCCTACGAGCAGTACTTC. It translates to CASLQGAYEQYF. This chain links TRBV5-1 with TRBJ2-7, with D possibly being TRBD1 (5 bases). Germline V CDR1 and CDR2: SGHRS, YFSETQ. The CDR3 is 12 amino acids. Trimming took 7 bases from V and 2 from J, leaving 10 bases between them. The variable domain in full, completed from reference TRBV5-1 and TRBJ2-7, reads KAGVTQTPRYLIKTRGQQVTLSCSPISGHRSVSWYQQTPGQGLQFLFEYFSETQRNKGNFPGRFSGRQFSNSRSEMNVSTLELGDSALYLCASLQGAYEQYFGPGTRLTVT.

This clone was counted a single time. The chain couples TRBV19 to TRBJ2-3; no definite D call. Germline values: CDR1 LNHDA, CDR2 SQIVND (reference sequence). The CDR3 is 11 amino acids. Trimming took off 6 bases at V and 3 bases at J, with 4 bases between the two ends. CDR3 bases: TGTGCCAGTAGAGGGACAGATACGCAGTATTTT. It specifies CASRGTDTQYF. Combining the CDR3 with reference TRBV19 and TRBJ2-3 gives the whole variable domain DGGITQSPKYLFRKEGQNVTLSCEQNLNHDAMYWYRQDPGQGLRLIYYSQIVNDFQKGDIAEGYSVSREKKESFPLTVTSAQKNPTAFYLCASRGTDTQYFGPGTRLTVL.

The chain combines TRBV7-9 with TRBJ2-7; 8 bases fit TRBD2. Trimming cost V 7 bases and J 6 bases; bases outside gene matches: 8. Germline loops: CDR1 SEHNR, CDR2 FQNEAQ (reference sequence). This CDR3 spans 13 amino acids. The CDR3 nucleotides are TGTGCCAGCATCCCGAGCGGGGGCGGCGAGCAGTACTTC. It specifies CASIPSGGGEQYF.

CDR3 loop: CASSQESGYEQYF. Written as DNA, the CDR3 is TGCGCCAGCAGCCAAGAATCCGGGTACGAGCAGTACTTC. The chain has TRBV4-1 and TRBJ2-7; no clear D gene. Germline CDR1 is MGHRA and CDR2 is YSYEKL. Trimming took 0 bases from V and 4 from J, leaving 7 bases between them. The CDR3 sequence is 13 residues long.

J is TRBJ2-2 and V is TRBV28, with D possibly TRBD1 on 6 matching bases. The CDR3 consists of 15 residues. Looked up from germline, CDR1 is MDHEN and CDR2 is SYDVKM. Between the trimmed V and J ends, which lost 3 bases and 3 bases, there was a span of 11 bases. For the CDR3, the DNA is TGTGCCAGCAGTTTGTACAGGGCGGACACCGGGGAGCTGTTTTTT. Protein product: CASSLYRADTGELFF.

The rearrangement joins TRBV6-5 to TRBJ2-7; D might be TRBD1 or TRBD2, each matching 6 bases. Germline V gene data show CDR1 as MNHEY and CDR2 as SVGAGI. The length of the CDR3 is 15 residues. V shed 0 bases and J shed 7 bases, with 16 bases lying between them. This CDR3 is CASSYSTDWGAEQYF. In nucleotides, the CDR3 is TGTGCCAGCAGTTACTCGACGGATTGGGGGGCGGAGCAGTACTTC.

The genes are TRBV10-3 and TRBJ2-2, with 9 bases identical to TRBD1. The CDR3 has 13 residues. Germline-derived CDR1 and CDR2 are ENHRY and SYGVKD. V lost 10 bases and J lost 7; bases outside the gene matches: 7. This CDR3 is CATRDRDGGELFF. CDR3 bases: TGTGCCACCCGGGACAGGGATGGCGGGGAGCTGTTTTTT.

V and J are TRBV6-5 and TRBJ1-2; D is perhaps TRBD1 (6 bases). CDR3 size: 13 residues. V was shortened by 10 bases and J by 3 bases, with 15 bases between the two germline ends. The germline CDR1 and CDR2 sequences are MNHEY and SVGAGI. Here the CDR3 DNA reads TGTGCCACCCCGGGGGGGCGCGACTATGGCTACACCTTC. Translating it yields CATPGGRDYGYTF.

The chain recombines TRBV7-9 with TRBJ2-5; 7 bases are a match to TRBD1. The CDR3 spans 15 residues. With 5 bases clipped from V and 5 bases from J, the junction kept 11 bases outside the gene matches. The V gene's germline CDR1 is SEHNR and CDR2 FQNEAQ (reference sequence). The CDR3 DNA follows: TGTGCCAGCAGCGTCAGACAGGGATGGACGGAGACCCAGTACTTC. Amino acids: CASSVRQGWTETQYF.

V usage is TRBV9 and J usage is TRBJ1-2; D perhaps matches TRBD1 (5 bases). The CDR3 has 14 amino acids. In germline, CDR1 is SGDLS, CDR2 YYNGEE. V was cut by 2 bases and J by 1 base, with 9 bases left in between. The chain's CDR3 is CASSVGGINYGYTF. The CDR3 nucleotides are TGTGCCAGCAGCGTGGGGGGAATTAACTATGGCTACACCTTC.

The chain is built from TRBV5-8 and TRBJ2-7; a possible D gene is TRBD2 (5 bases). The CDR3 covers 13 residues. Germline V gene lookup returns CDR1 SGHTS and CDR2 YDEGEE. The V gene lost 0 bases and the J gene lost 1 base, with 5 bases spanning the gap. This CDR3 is CASSLAGSYEQYF. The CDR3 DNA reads TGTGCCAGCAGCTTGGCGGGATCCTACGAGCAGTACTTC.

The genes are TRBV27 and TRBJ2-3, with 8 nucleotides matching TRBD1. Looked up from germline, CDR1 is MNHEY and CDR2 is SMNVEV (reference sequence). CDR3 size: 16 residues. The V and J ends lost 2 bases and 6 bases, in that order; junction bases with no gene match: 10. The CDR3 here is CASSLTDRVLGDTQYF. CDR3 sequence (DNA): TGTGCCAGCAGTTTAACGGACAGGGTGCTCGGGGATACGCAGTATTTT.